These 15 T cell receptor beta chains came from one sample sequenced in a study of OX40 agonist ivuxolimab in advanced cancers. Clones were read by immunoSEQ multiplex PCR, and TCRdb kept only the in-frame ones, dropping some. The data hold fewer than 25,000 clones, with approximately 87% observed a single time. The source material was CD4+ or CD8+ T cells sorted from blood, sampled in a trial of the OX40 agonist ivuxolimab. These receptors all come from an adult with an advanced solid tumor such as melanoma, head and neck, liver or kidney cancer.

The chain is built from TRBV4-1 and TRBJ1-2, with D uncertain. This CDR3 is 14 amino acids long. Germline V gene sequence: CDR1 MGHRA, CDR2 YSYEKL. V was clipped by 0 bases and J by 7 bases, with 12 bases between them. As DNA, the CDR3 is TGCGCCAGCAGCCAAGAGGGATCTTTGCGTGGCTACACCTTC. Translation: CASSQEGSLRGYTF.

This clone has a count of ten or more. The chain recombines TRBV7-8 with TRBJ1-1, with a possible D match to TRBD1 (6 bases). V was pared by 4 bases and J by 6 bases, with 9 bases between. Germline CDR1 and CDR2: SGHVS and FQNEAQ. The CDR3 covers 12 residues. CDR3 in amino acids: CASSSQGPEAFF. CDR3 DNA: TGTGCCAGCAGCTCTCAGGGGCCTGAAGCTTTCTTT.

This chain connects TRBV2 to TRBJ2-7, with 8 positions matching TRBD2. V lost 2 bases to trimming and J lost 5 bases; unmatched junction nucleotides: 5. CDR3 length: 14 residues. Germline CDR1 reads SNHLY; CDR2 reads FYNNEI. The CDR3 loop reads CASSETGGYDEQYF. The CDR3 nucleotides are TGTGCCAGCAGTGAAACGGGGGGGTACGACGAGCAGTACTTC.

This chain uses TRBV6-5 with TRBJ2-7; D perhaps matches TRBD1 (6 bases). Germline loops: CDR1 MNHEY, CDR2 SVGAGI. Trimming left V 2 bases short and J 4 bases short, with 12 bases between. CDR3 length: 14 amino acids. In nucleotides, the CDR3 is TGTGCCAGCAGTTACGGCAGGGGTCAATACGAGCAGTACTTC. As protein: CASSYGRGQYEQYF.

The chain links TRBV29-1 to TRBJ2-6, with TRBD1 identical over 10 bases. Per germline, CDR1 SQVTM and CDR2 ANQGSEA. Trimming cost V 0 bases and J 3 bases; bases outside gene matches: 11. The CDR3 runs 19 residues. The CDR3 is CSVEDRDRGLAGGANVLTF. In nucleotides, the CDR3 is TGCAGCGTTGAAGATCGGGACAGGGGCTTGGCTGGTGGGGCCAACGTCCTGACTTTC.

The gene calls are TRBV4-1 and TRBJ1-4; TRBD1 matches at 9 bases. The CDR3 totals 14 residues. J lost 8 bases, V lost 3 bases, and 4 bases had no gene match. Germline V gene data show CDR1 as MGHRA and CDR2 as YSYEKL. The CDR3 protein is CASSQNRGREKLFF. The CDR3 DNA reads as TGCGCCAGCAGCCAGAACAGGGGGCGGGAAAAACTGTTTTTT.

The chain combines TRBV7-2 with TRBJ2-1, with D uncertain. CDR3 length equals 15 residues. Per germline, CDR1 SGHTA and CDR2 FQGNSA. The V and J ends lost 0 bases and 6 bases respectively, with 12 bases between them. CDR3: CASSLAPPSRNEQFF. For the CDR3, the DNA is TGTGCCAGCAGCTTAGCGCCTCCGAGTCGCAATGAGCAGTTCTTC.

The chain links TRBV6-1 to TRBJ2-7; 9 bases fit TRBD2. The germline CDR1 and CDR2 sequences are MNHNS and SASEGT. J gave up 3 bases and V 6 bases, and 3 bases lay outside the gene matches. The CDR3 consists of 13 residues. CDR3 amino acids: CASRAGGHYEQYF. CDR3 in DNA: TGTGCCAGCAGGGCGGGGGGGCACTACGAGCAGTACTTC.

The V gene is TRBV7-9, the J gene TRBJ1-1, with 9 bases identical to TRBD1. From germline, CDR1 is SEHNR and CDR2 FQNEAQ (reference sequence). The CDR3 loop spans 17 amino acids. V lost 5 bases, J lost 3 bases, and 13 bases stayed unmatched. The CDR3 protein is CASSPSRGTGSDTEAFF. The DNA for the CDR3 is TGTGCCAGCAGCCCCTCTAGGGGGACAGGGTCGGACACTGAAGCTTTCTTT.

This chain connects TRBV2 to TRBJ2-7, with 7 bases aligning to TRBD1. This CDR3 is built from 13 residues. V gave up 6 bases and J gave up 2 bases; unmatched junction bases: 4. In germline, CDR1 is SNHLY, CDR2 FYNNEI. The CDR3 loop reads CASSRTGAYEQYF. The CDR3 DNA is TGTGCCAGCAGCAGGACAGGAGCCTACGAGCAGTACTTC.

The genes are TRBV27 and TRBJ1-5; no definite D call. Trimming shortened V by 5 bases and J by 2 bases, and 10 bases separated the two germline ends. CDR1 is MNHEY, CDR2 SMNVEV, per germline (reference sequence). The CDR3 extends over 14 amino acids. In DNA form, the CDR3 reads TGTGCCAGCAGTCCCCCACCAGGCAATCAGCCCCAGCATTTT. Protein sequence: CASSPPPGNQPQHF.

The chain carries TRBV19 and TRBJ1-1; D ambiguous. V lost 7 bases and J 3 bases, leaving 12 bases between the germline ends. The CDR3 consists of 13 residues. CDR1 and CDR2 (germline): LNHDA, SQIVND (reference sequence). The CDR3 region is CASNAREHTEAFF. The CDR3, as DNA: TGTGCCAGTAACGCGAGGGAGCACACTGAAGCTTTCTTT. The full variable domain, in which reference TRBV19 and TRBJ1-1 provide the parts outside the CDR3, is DGGITQSPKYLFRKEGQNVTLSCEQNLNHDAMYWYRQDPGQGLRLIYYSQIVNDFQKGDIAEGYSVSREKKESFPLTVTSAQKNPTAFYLCASNAREHTEAFFGQGTRLTVV.

The CDR3 nucleotides are TGCGCCAGCAGCTTGGTCGGACAGGGGCCTTCCTACAATGAGCAGTTCTTC. It specifies CASSLVGQGPSYNEQFF. J is TRBJ2-1 and V is TRBV5-1, with 9 bases lining up with TRBD1. Germline values: CDR1 SGHRS, CDR2 YFSETQ. The CDR3 is 17 amino acids. V trimming: 0 bases; J trimming: 1 base; junction bases outside the gene matches: 5.

V and J are TRBV19 and TRBJ1-1; D is unresolved. Germline CDR1 LNHDA, CDR2 SQIVND (reference sequence). This CDR3 spans 11 amino acids. V lost 5 bases and J 5 bases, leaving 6 bases between the germline ends. The CDR3 region has the DNA TGTGCCAGTAGTTTGGGGACTGAAGCTTTCTTT. Its translation: CASSLGTEAFF.

Here the CDR3 reads CASSSLTGEETQYF. The DNA for the CDR3 is TGTGCCAGCAGTTCCTTAACGGGGGAAGAGACCCAGTACTTC. The genes are TRBV28 and TRBJ2-5; tentative D call: TRBD2 (6 bases). Germline-derived CDR1 and CDR2 are MDHEN and SYDVKM. The CDR3 loop spans 14 amino acids. Trimming took off 4 bases at V and 3 bases at J, with 12 bases between the two ends.